The next 21 T cell receptor beta chains were all read from a single sample in a study of blood T cell repertoires in COVID-19. Assay used: immunoSEQ multiplex PCR; TCRdb lists only in-frame clones, some missing. The table shows fewer than 200,000 clones, with 84% occurring only once. Material: peripheral blood. These receptors originate from a man aged 40-49 years who had recovered from COVID-19.

CDR3 loop: CASSHPNNEQFF. CDR3 nucleotide sequence: TGTGCCAGCAGCCATCCCAACAATGAGCAGTTCTTC. The chain combines TRBV5-5 with TRBJ2-1, with no clear D. V was pared by 4 bases and J by 5 bases, with 7 bases between. Germline lookup yields CDR1 SGHKS and CDR2 YYEKEE (reference sequence). This CDR3 has 12 residues.

This clone has more than one count but fewer than ten. The gene calls are TRBV5-1 and TRBJ1-4, with D perhaps TRBD1 (5 bases). The germline gives CDR1 SGHRS, CDR2 YFSETQ. This CDR3 is 14 amino acids long. V lost 0 bases to trimming and J lost 7 bases, with 10 bases between them. This CDR3 is CASSLGAGGEKLFF. DNA of the CDR3: TGCGCCAGCAGCTTGGGTGCCGGGGGTGAAAAACTGTTTTTT.

The genes are TRBV7-2 and TRBJ2-5, with 13 bases matching TRBD2. Germline values: CDR1 SGHTA, CDR2 FQGNSA. J lost 4 bases, V lost 5 bases, and 4 bases had no gene match. This CDR3 is built from 15 residues. The CDR3: CASSRTSGSGETQYF. CDR3 nucleotide sequence: TGTGCCAGCAGCCGGACTAGCGGGAGTGGAGAGACCCAGTACTTC.

This clone came up once. The chain uses TRBV6-5 and TRBJ2-3; the match to TRBD2 covers 7 bases. The CDR3 is 15 amino acids. CDR1 is MNHEY, CDR2 SVGAGI, per germline. V dropped 2 bases and J dropped 8; count of bases not matched to a gene: 10. CDR3 coding DNA: TGTGCCAGCAGTTACGATGGGAGGGCAGGAGGTACGCAGTATTTT. It codes for CASSYDGRAGGTQYF.

The V gene is TRBV6-5, the J gene TRBJ2-5; 7 nucleotides align to TRBD2. The CDR3 has 13 amino acids. Looked up from germline, CDR1 is MNHEY and CDR2 is SVGAGI. V was pared by 5 bases and J by 5 bases, with 5 bases of the junction left unmatched. The CDR3 DNA reads TGTGCCAGCAGTCCCGGGGGGTACGAGACCCAGTACTTC. Translation: CASSPGGYETQYF.

The chain combines TRBV12-5 with TRBJ1-3; perhaps TRBD1 as D (5 bases). Looked up from germline, CDR1 is LGHNT and CDR2 is FRNRAP. The V and J ends lost 7 bases and 4 bases respectively, with 14 bases between them. This CDR3 has 14 residues. The CDR3 nucleotides are TGTGCTAGTGCCACGGGGGGTTCGGGAAACACCATATATTTT. Translating gives CASATGGSGNTIYF.

The chain employs TRBV29-1 and TRBJ2-7, with 11 bases fitting TRBD2. Unmatched junction bases numbered 7, after V lost 0 bases and J lost 6 bases. CDR3 length: 15 amino acids. Germline CDR1 SQVTM, CDR2 ANQGSEA. CDR3 bases: TGCAGCGTTGAAGAGTGGGGTAGCGGGAGGGTCGAGCAGTACTTC. Its protein is CSVEEWGSGRVEQYF.

The V call is TRBV7-6, the J call TRBJ1-3, with no clear D. The CDR3 extends over 15 amino acids. CDR1 is SGHVS, CDR2 FNYEAQ, per germline. With 1 base removed from V and 2 bases from J, the gap between germline ends came to 9 bases. The CDR3 DNA is TGTGCCAGCAGCTTAGACGGGAGTGCTGGAAACACCATATATTTT. Translating gives CASSLDGSAGNTIYF.

The chain recombines TRBV7-9 with TRBJ2-1; TRBD1 matches at 7 bases. This CDR3 has 14 residues. V was clipped by 5 bases and J by 2 bases; unmatched bases: 3. Germline CDR1 SEHNR, CDR2 FQNEAQ (reference sequence). The CDR3 nucleotides are TGTGCCAGCAGCGGGACAGCCACCTACAATGAGCAGTTCTTC. It codes for CASSGTATYNEQFF.

The chain has TRBV7-2 and TRBJ1-2, with D uncertain. The V end lost 7 bases, the J end lost 4 bases, and 16 bases lay between the germline ends. Per germline, CDR1 SGHTA and CDR2 FQGNSA. This CDR3 is 14 amino acids long. In DNA, the CDR3 is TGTGCCAGCACCCCCCCGCAGGCAGTCTATGGCTACACCTTC. This encodes CASTPPQAVYGYTF. The full variable domain, rest sourced from reference TRBV7-2 and TRBJ1-2, is GAGVSQSPSNKVTEKGKDVELRCDPISGHTALYWYRQSLGQGLEFLIYFQGNSAPDKSGLPSDRFSAERTGGSVSTLTIQRTQQEDSAVYLCASTPPQAVYGYTFGSGTRLTVV.

The rearrangement uses TRBV28 and TRBJ2-3; 7 positions agree with TRBD2. CDR1 is MDHEN, CDR2 SYDVKM, per germline. Germline trimming cut 3 bases from V and 3 bases from J; bases unmatched to any gene: 3. This CDR3 has 14 amino acids. The CDR3 here is CASSLGRGTDTQYF. CDR3 in DNA: TGTGCCAGCAGTTTGGGGCGGGGGACAGATACGCAGTATTTT.

The chain uses TRBV15 and TRBJ2-1; 9 bases line up with TRBD1. The CDR3 loop spans 15 amino acids. CDR1 is LNHNV, CDR2 YYDKDF, per germline (reference sequence). V trimming: 0 bases; J trimming: 6 bases; junction bases outside the gene matches: 3. The CDR3 DNA is TGTGCCACCAGCAGAGAGGTGACAGGGGGCAATGAGCAGTTCTTC. Translated, it gives CATSREVTGGNEQFF.

This sequence joins TRBV11-2 and TRBJ1-1, with 9 bases that match TRBD1. The CDR3 is 16 residues long. V lost 4 bases to trimming and J lost 5 bases; unmatched junction nucleotides: 11. Germline V gives CDR1 SGHAT, CDR2 FQNNGV. CDR3 bases: TGTGCCAGCAGCTACCGATTTACAGGGGGCAGGACTGAAGCTTTCTTT. It yields the protein CASSYRFTGGRTEAFF.

The chain joins TRBV19 to TRBJ2-1; TRBD2 agrees at 13 bases. The CDR3 is 15 amino acids. V gave up 6 bases and J gave up 7 bases; unmatched junction bases: 6. Per the germline V gene, CDR1 is LNHDA and CDR2 is SQIVND (reference sequence). The CDR3 reads CASRPPGLAGNEQFF. In DNA, the CDR3 is TGTGCCAGTAGACCCCCGGGACTAGCGGGAAATGAGCAGTTCTTC.

V gene TRBV7-2 combines with J gene TRBJ2-1, with a weak D call TRBD2 (6 bases). This CDR3 spans 14 amino acids. Germline CDR1 is SGHTA and CDR2 is FQGNSA. V lost 5 bases, J lost 6 bases, and 14 bases lay in between. The DNA for the CDR3 is TGTGCCAGCAGCGCCACGGACTATCCCAATGAGCAGTTCTTC. Its translation: CASSATDYPNEQFF.

As DNA, the CDR3 is TGTGCCAGCAGCCCCCACGGAGGGGGCGGCACTGAAGCTTTCTTT. Residues: CASSPHGGGGTEAFF. The chain has TRBV9 and TRBJ1-1, with 7 bases identical to TRBD1. V dropped 4 bases and J dropped 4; count of bases not matched to a gene: 10. This CDR3 spans 15 amino acids. CDR1 and CDR2 (germline): SGDLS, YYNGEE.

This clone was observed once. J is TRBJ1-5 and V is TRBV5-8, with a weak D call TRBD1 (5 bases). Per germline, CDR1 SGHTS and CDR2 YDEGEE. V was pared by 4 bases and J by 3 bases, with 11 bases between. This CDR3 spans 14 amino acids. The CDR3 is CASSPGHFNQPQHF. DNA for the CDR3: TGTGCCAGCAGCCCAGGGCATTTCAATCAGCCCCAGCATTTT.

V and J are TRBV6-5 and TRBJ1-3; perhaps TRBD1 as D (5 bases). The germline V and J ends were trimmed by 2 bases and 0 bases, with 5 bases remaining between them. The CDR3 runs 14 residues. Germline CDR1 reads MNHEY; CDR2 reads SVGAGI. DNA for the CDR3: TGTGCCAGCAGTTACGACAGCTCTGGAAACACCATATATTTT. Its translation: CASSYDSSGNTIYF.

Turning to this clone: Other DNA sequences within the sample encode an identical CDR3. This rearrangement joins TRBV19 to TRBJ1-2; TRBD1 matches 10 bases. The germline gives CDR1 LNHDA, CDR2 SQIVND (reference sequence). Losses at the gene ends were 5 bases for V and 3 bases for J; bases not matched to a gene: 6. The CDR3 loop spans 15 amino acids. CDR3 amino acids: CASSSRGTGDYGYTF. The CDR3 coding sequence is TGTGCCAGTAGTTCCAGGGGGACAGGGGACTATGGCTACACCTTC.

The J gene is TRBJ2-7, the V gene TRBV9; possibly TRBD1 for D (5 bases). Germline V gene data show CDR1 as SGDLS and CDR2 as YYNGEE. Trimming removed 2 bases from V and 6 bases from J, with 15 bases in between. The CDR3 loop spans 14 amino acids. The CDR3 DNA reads TGTGCCAGCAGCGTTCAGGACACCAGGTCCGAGCAGTACTTC. Amino acids: CASSVQDTRSEQYF. Looking up the rest from reference TRBV9 and TRBJ2-7 gives the full variable domain: DSGVTQTPKHLITATGQRVTLRCSPRSGDLSVYWYQQSLDQGLQFLIQYYNGEERAKGNILERFSAQQFPDLHSELNLSSLELGDSALYFCASSVQDTRSEQYFGPGTRLTVT.

The chain couples TRBV11-1 to TRBJ2-7; D may be TRBD2 (5 bases). The CDR3 loop spans 16 amino acids. Germline loops: CDR1 SGHAT, CDR2 FQDESV (reference sequence). Between the trimmed V and J ends, which lost 4 bases and 3 bases, there was a span of 19 bases. The CDR3 DNA reads as TGTGCCAGCAGCTCCGGGCCCCACCTAGGGAGCTACGAGCAGTACTTC. Protein: CASSSGPHLGSYEQYF.